This entry lists 28 T cell receptor beta chains sequenced from one sample in a study of T cell responses to AZD1222 COVID-19 vaccine (dated by TCRdb to the early 2020s). Receptor amplification or capture employed the immunoSEQ multiplex PCR assay. TCRdb limited this immuneACCESS table to in-frame rearrangements with V and J called. A share of clones is missing; checked studies link under half to unresolved V genes, and the rest is unexplained. The sample table holds about 100,000 clones, of which 85% to 90% were seen once. The ten largest clones capture about a sixth of the sample. Reading the label with the study, this specimen's time point is: baseline before first vaccination. The sample here was peripheral blood, taken on day 0 of AZD1222 vaccination. The source is an adult in good health.

This clone was observed a few times. The chain uses TRBV5-4 and TRBJ2-5; the D call may be TRBD1 or TRBD2 (5 bases each). The CDR3 consists of 13 residues. Trimming stripped 4 bases from V and 12 bases from J, with 19 bases between. CDR1 and CDR2 (germline): SGHNT, YYREEE (reference sequence). The CDR3, as DNA: TGTGCCAGCAGCCGGGGACGGAGAGAGACGGAGTACTTC. Its translation: CASSRGRRETEYF. Supplemented by reference TRBV5-4 and TRBJ2-5, the full variable domain reads ETGVTQSPTHLIKTRGQQVTLRCSSQSGHNTVSWYQQALGQGPQFIFQYYREEENGRGNFPPRFSGLQFPNYSSELNVNALELDDSALYLCASSRGRRETEYFGPGTRLLVL.

The chain is built from TRBV5-6 and TRBJ1-2; TRBD1 agrees at 7 bases. The germline gives CDR1 SGHDT, CDR2 YYEEEE. The CDR3 is 14 amino acids. The trim removed 3 bases at V and 8 bases at J, leaving 10 bases unmatched. The CDR3 DNA is TGTGCCAGCAGCTCAAGAGGGACAGTCGAGGGCTACACCTTC. Translating gives CASSSRGTVEGYTF. Filled out from reference TRBV5-6 and TRBJ1-2, the complete variable domain reads DAGVTQSPTHLIKTRGQQVTLRCSPKSGHDTVSWYQQALGQGPQFIFQYYEEEERQRGNFPDRFSGHQFPNYSSELNVNALLLGDSALYLCASSSRGTVEGYTFGSGTRLTVV.

This chain links TRBV24-1 with TRBJ1-2, with a weak D call TRBD1 (5 bases). Germline assignment: CDR1 KGHDR and CDR2 SFDVKD. CDR3 length: 15 residues. Trimming took 3 bases from V and 8 from J, leaving 18 bases between them. CDR3 amino acids: CATSDPPRQGGGYTF. The CDR3 DNA reads as TGTGCCACCAGTGATCCGCCGAGGCAGGGCGGCGGCTACACCTTC.

In this sample, this clone turned up once. The same CDR3 is also encoded by other DNA sequences in this sample. The genes are TRBV5-1 and TRBJ2-3; TRBD1 aligns across 7 bases. J gave up 2 bases and V 2 bases, and 2 bases lay outside the gene matches. In germline, CDR1 is SGHRS, CDR2 YFSETQ. This CDR3 has 14 amino acids. For the CDR3, the DNA is TGCGCCAGCAGCTTAGGACAGGACACAGATACGCAGTATTTT. It codes for CASSLGQDTDTQYF.

V and J are TRBV5-4 and TRBJ1-2, with D possibly matching TRBD1 (5 bases). CDR3 size: 15 residues. Germline values: CDR1 SGHNT, CDR2 YYREEE (reference sequence). Trimming pared 0 bases from V and 2 bases from J, leaving 11 bases between. CDR3 sequence: CASSLAGTGNYGYTF. CDR3 nucleotides: TGTGCCAGCAGCTTGGCCGGGACGGGGAACTATGGCTACACCTTC.

The rearrangement uses TRBV5-5 and TRBJ1-5, with unresolved D. V lost 4 bases, J lost 5 bases, and 13 bases lay in between. This CDR3 has 14 residues. Germline V gene sequence: CDR1 SGHKS, CDR2 YYEKEE (reference sequence). The CDR3 protein is CASSLEGSDQPQHF. The CDR3 DNA follows: TGTGCCAGCAGCCTCGAGGGTTCGGATCAGCCCCAGCATTTT.

The rearrangement links TRBV12-1 to TRBJ1-5. TRBV12-1 is a documented pseudogene. The CDR3 consists of 16 residues. CDR3 DNA sequence: TGTGCCAGCAGCTTTGCGCTCAGGGGGGGAAATCAGCCCCAGCATTTT. It specifies CASSFALRGGNQPQHF.

This chain joins TRBV5-6 and TRBJ1-3; D is undetermined. V lost 5 bases and J lost 0, with 9 bases in between. The CDR3 runs 14 residues. Germline V gene lookup returns CDR1 SGHDT and CDR2 YYEEEE. In DNA form, the CDR3 reads TGTGCCAGCAGGGGGTTAGCCTCTGGAAACACCATATATTTT. Translating it yields CASRGLASGNTIYF.

The chain is built from TRBV30 and TRBJ2-7; D is ambiguous. CDR1 is GTSNPN and CDR2 is SVGIG in the germline V gene (reference sequence). V was clipped by 0 bases and J by 3 bases, with 6 bases between them. This CDR3 is built from 12 residues. CDR3 protein: CAWSVLHYEQYF. In nucleotides, the CDR3 is TGTGCCTGGAGTGTACTCCACTACGAGCAGTACTTC.

J is TRBJ1-1 and V is TRBV19; 8 nucleotides agree with TRBD1. CDR1 is LNHDA, CDR2 SQIVND, per germline (reference sequence). CDR3 length: 14 amino acids. V was clipped by 3 bases and J by 4 bases; unmatched bases: 4. As DNA, the CDR3 is TGTGCCAGTAGTATGACAGGGGCTGGCACTGAAGCTTTCTTT. It is translated as CASSMTGAGTEAFF.

The V and J genes are TRBV7-8 and TRBJ1-4; TRBD1 is a possible D gene (5 bases). V lost 3 bases and J lost 7, with 18 bases in between. The germline V gene has CDR1 SGHVS and CDR2 FQNEAQ. CDR3 length: 16 residues. DNA of the CDR3: TGTGCCAGCAGCTTGGCGGGGGATCTGCGGGGTGAAAAACTGTTTTTT. This translates into CASSLAGDLRGEKLFF.

The J gene is TRBJ1-3, the V gene TRBV15, with D possibly being TRBD1 (6 bases). Germline CDR1 is LNHNV and CDR2 is YYDKDF (reference sequence). The CDR3 covers 15 residues. V shed 3 bases and J shed 4 bases, with 13 bases lying between them. Here the CDR3 DNA reads TGTGCCACCAGCAGGATGGAGACAGGAGGAAACACCATATATTTT. Translation: CATSRMETGGNTIYF.

The CDR3 region has the DNA TGTGCCAGCAGTGTGGGACAGGGCTACACCTTC. It codes for CASSVGQGYTF. V and J are TRBV2 and TRBJ1-2; the match to TRBD1 covers 7 bases. J gave up 8 bases and V 4 bases, and 1 base lay outside the gene matches. The CDR3 contains 11 residues. The V gene's germline CDR1 is SNHLY and CDR2 FYNNEI.

This rearrangement joins TRBV5-8 to TRBJ2-7; no reliable D call. Germline CDR1 SGHTS, CDR2 YDEGEE. The CDR3 is made up of 11 amino acids. V lost 1 base and J 4 bases, leaving 3 bases between the germline ends. The CDR3 protein is CASSLRYEQYF. CDR3 sequence (DNA): TGTGCCAGCAGCTTGCGGTACGAGCAGTACTTC. Looking up the rest from reference TRBV5-8 and TRBJ2-7 gives the full variable domain: EAGVTQSPTHLIKTRGQQATLRCSPISGHTSVYWYQQALGLGLQFLLWYDEGEERNRGNFPPRFSGRQFPNYSSELNVNALELEDSALYLCASSLRYEQYFGPGTRLTVT.

The chain has TRBV7-3 and TRBJ1-6; 8 bases fit TRBD1. This CDR3 region has 15 residues. The germline V gene has CDR1 SGHTA and CDR2 FQGTGA. Unmatched junction bases numbered 5, after V lost 3 bases and J lost 7 bases. The CDR3: CASSLIWTGNSPLHF. The CDR3 region has the DNA TGTGCCAGCAGCTTGATCTGGACAGGGAATTCACCCCTCCACTTT. Complete variable domain (other parts from reference TRBV7-3 and TRBJ1-6): GAGVSQTPSNKVTEKGKYVELRCDPISGHTALYWYRQSLGQGPEFLIYFQGTGAADDSGLPNDRFFAVRPEGSVSTLKIQRTERGDSAVYLCASSLIWTGNSPLHFGNGTRLTVT.

This chain links TRBV12-3 or TRBV12-4 with TRBJ1-1; tentatively, D is TRBD1 (5 bases). The CDR3 totals 13 residues. Deletions cut 3 bases from V and 5 bases from J, with 10 bases between. The chain's CDR3 is CASSFREATEAFF. For the CDR3, the DNA is TGTGCCAGCAGTTTCAGGGAGGCAACTGAAGCTTTCTTT.

The chain combines TRBV6-1 with TRBJ1-2; D remains unclear. Trimming left V 3 bases short and J 8 bases short, with 10 bases between. The CDR3 is made up of 12 amino acids. Per germline, CDR1 MNHNS and CDR2 SASEGT. The CDR3 region has the DNA TGTGCCAGCAGTGATTTTTTGGGGGGCTACACCTTC. It yields the protein CASSDFLGGYTF.

The chain links TRBV5-1 to TRBJ1-1; D remains unclear. Deletions cut 1 base from V and 1 base from J, with 11 bases between. The CDR3 has 15 amino acids. Looked up from germline, CDR1 is SGHRS and CDR2 is YFSETQ. CDR3 sequence (DNA): TGCGCCAGCAGCTTGAGTGGTGCGGAGAACACTGAAGCTTTCTTT. Amino acids: CASSLSGAENTEAFF.

The chain joins TRBV6-1 to TRBJ1-4, with D perhaps matching TRBD1 (6 bases). The CDR3 is 15 amino acids. The V gene lost 2 bases and the J gene lost 8 bases, with 15 bases spanning the gap. Germline V gene lookup returns CDR1 MNHNS and CDR2 SASEGT. CDR3 bases: TGTGCCAGCAGTGAACAGGGGCTTCAAAGAGAAAAACTGTTTTTT. Translated, it gives CASSEQGLQREKLFF.

In this sample, this clone turned up once. The rearrangement links TRBV7-2 to TRBJ2-3; 13 bases are a match to TRBD2. CDR3 size: 16 residues. Germline CDR1 is SGHTA and CDR2 is FQGNSA. V gave up 5 bases and J gave up 9 bases; unmatched junction bases: 11. The CDR3 protein is CASSAGPGLAGQTQYF. CDR3 in DNA: TGTGCCAGCAGCGCCGGCCCGGGACTAGCGGGACAAACGCAGTATTTT.

This clone has just a few counts. The CDR3 region is CASRRTGSNEKLFF. CDR3 coding DNA: TGTGCCAGTCGACGGACAGGTAGTAATGAAAAACTGTTTTTT. J is TRBJ1-4 and V is TRBV19; TRBD1 matches 7 bases. Losses at the gene ends were 8 bases for V and 4 bases for J; bases not matched to a gene: 7. In germline, CDR1 is LNHDA, CDR2 SQIVND (reference sequence). The CDR3 is 14 residues long.

The V gene is TRBV2, the J gene TRBJ2-6, with 7 bases aligning to TRBD1. Losses at the gene ends were 8 bases for V and 4 bases for J; bases not matched to a gene: 5. CDR1 SNHLY and CDR2 FYNNEI come from the germline V gene. The CDR3 consists of 14 residues. The CDR3 bases are TGTGCCAGCCGACAGGGCTCCGGGGCCAACGTCCTGACTTTC. This encodes CASRQGSGANVLTF.

The chain has TRBV6-5 and TRBJ1-2, with D possibly TRBD1 on 5 matching bases. This CDR3 has 15 residues. Trimming pared 2 bases from V and 3 bases from J, leaving 13 bases between. The germline gives CDR1 MNHEY, CDR2 SVGAGI. CDR3 sequence (DNA): TGTGCCAGCAGTTACCCGTTAGACAGCGACTATGGCTACACCTTC. Amino acid sequence: CASSYPLDSDYGYTF.

The chain couples TRBV6-6 to TRBJ1-2; possible D gene TRBD1, 5 bases. V shed 0 bases and J shed 8 bases, with 19 bases lying between them. This CDR3 is built from 16 residues. Germline V lookup: CDR1 MNHNY, CDR2 SVGAGI (reference sequence). CDR3: CASSYSGFSPRGGYTF. CDR3 DNA sequence: TGTGCCAGCAGTTACTCGGGATTTAGTCCTCGGGGGGGCTACACCTTC.

The chain combines TRBV5-6 with TRBJ2-7; D is perhaps TRBD1 (6 bases). This CDR3 has 15 amino acids. The ends were cut back, 3 bases at V and 1 base at J, with 14 bases in the middle. From germline, CDR1 is SGHDT and CDR2 YYEEEE. In DNA form, the CDR3 reads TGTGCCAGCAGCTACACAGGGATAGGTTCCTACGAGCAGTACTTC. Translating gives CASSYTGIGSYEQYF.

The V and J genes are TRBV7-6 and TRBJ1-1; D is perhaps TRBD1 (5 bases). V lost 4 bases, J lost 1 base, and 10 bases lay in between. The CDR3 is 14 residues long. CDR1 and CDR2 from the germline V gene are SGHVS and FNYEAQ. The chain's CDR3 is CASSSGFRNTEAFF. In DNA form, the CDR3 reads TGTGCCAGCAGCTCAGGGTTTAGGAACACTGAAGCTTTCTTT. The full variable domain, rest sourced from reference TRBV7-6 and TRBJ1-1, is GAGVSQSPRYKVTKRGQDVALRCDPISGHVSLYWYRQALGQGPEFLTYFNYEAQQDKSGLPNDRFSAERPEGSISTLTIQRTEQRDSAMYRCASSSGFRNTEAFFGQGTRLTVV.

The rearrangement uses TRBV30 and TRBJ2-2, with D hard to call. This CDR3 has 18 amino acids. CDR1 and CDR2 (germline): GTSNPN, SVGIG (reference sequence). Trimming pared 1 base from V and 3 bases from J, leaving 21 bases between. The DNA of the CDR3 is TGTGCCTGGAGTGGAAAAAAAATGCCAGGATACTACACCGGGGAGCTGTTTTTT. Protein product: CAWSGKKMPGYYTGELFF.

V is TRBV5-1 and J is TRBJ2-5; 10 bases are a match to TRBD2. Germline V lookup: CDR1 SGHRS, CDR2 YFSETQ. This CDR3 comprises 15 residues. V was clipped by 4 bases and J by 4 bases; unmatched bases: 7. As DNA, the CDR3 is TGCGCCAGCAGCCTACTAGCGGGGTCGCGAGAGACCCAGTACTTC. Protein sequence: CASSLLAGSRETQYF.